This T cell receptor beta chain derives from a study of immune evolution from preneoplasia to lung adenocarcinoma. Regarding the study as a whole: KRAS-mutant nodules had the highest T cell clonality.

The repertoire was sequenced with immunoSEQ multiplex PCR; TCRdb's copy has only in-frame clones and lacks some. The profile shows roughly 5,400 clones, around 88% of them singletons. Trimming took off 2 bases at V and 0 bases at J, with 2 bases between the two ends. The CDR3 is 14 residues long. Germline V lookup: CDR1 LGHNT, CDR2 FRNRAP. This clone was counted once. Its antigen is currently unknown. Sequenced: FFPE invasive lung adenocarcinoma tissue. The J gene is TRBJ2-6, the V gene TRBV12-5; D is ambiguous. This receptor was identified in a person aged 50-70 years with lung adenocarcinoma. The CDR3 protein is CASGLNSGANVLTF. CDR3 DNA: TGTGCTAGTGGTTTGAACTCTGGGGCCAACGTCCTGACTTTC.